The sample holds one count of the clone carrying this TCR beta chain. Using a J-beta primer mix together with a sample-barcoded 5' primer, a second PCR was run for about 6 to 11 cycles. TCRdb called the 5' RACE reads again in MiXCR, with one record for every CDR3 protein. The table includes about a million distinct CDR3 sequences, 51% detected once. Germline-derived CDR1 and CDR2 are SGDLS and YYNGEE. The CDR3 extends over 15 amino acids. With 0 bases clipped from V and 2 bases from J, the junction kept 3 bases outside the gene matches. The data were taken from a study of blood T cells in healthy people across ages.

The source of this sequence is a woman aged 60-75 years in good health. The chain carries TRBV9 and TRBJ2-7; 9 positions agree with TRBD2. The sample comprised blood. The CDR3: CASSVAGTSTYEQYF. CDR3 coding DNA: TGTGCCAGCAGCGTAGCGGGGACTAGCACCTACGAGCAGTACTTC.